Reported below is one T cell receptor (beta chain). This record belongs to a study of T cell changes during pregnancy in multiple sclerosis. Sequencing was performed with immunoSEQ multiplex PCR; in TCRdb, only in-frame clones are kept and a portion is missing. The sample lists about 48,000 clones, about 94% occurring once. V dropped 5 bases and J dropped 7; count of bases not matched to a gene: 5. Germline assignment: CDR1 SGHTA and CDR2 FQGTGA. CDR3 length: 13 amino acids. The receptor's source is a female donor with multiple sclerosis, enrolled in a pregnancy study. The starting material was CD4+ T cells from peripheral blood mononuclear cells, obtained in the first trimester of pregnancy. The chain couples TRBV7-3 to TRBJ1-2; TRBD1 aligns across 9 bases. The CDR3 coding sequence is TGTGCCAGCAGCGAAGACAGGGGGGCTGGCTACACCTTC. It is translated as CASSEDRGAGYTF.